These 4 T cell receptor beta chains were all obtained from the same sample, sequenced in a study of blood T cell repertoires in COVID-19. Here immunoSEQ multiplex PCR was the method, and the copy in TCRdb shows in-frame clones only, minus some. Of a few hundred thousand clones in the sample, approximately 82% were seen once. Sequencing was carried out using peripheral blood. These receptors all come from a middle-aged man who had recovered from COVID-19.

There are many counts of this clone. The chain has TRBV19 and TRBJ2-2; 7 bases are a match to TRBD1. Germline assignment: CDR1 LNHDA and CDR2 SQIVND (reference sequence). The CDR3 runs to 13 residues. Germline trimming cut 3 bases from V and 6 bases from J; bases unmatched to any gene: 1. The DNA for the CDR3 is TGTGCCAGTAGTATGACAGGGCCCGGGGAGCTGTTTTTT. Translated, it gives CASSMTGPGELFF.

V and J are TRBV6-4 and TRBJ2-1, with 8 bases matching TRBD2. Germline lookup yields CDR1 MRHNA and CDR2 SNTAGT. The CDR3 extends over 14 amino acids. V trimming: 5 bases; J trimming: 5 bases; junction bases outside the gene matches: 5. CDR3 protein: CASSSGGWDNEQFF. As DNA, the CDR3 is TGTGCCAGCAGTAGCGGGGGTTGGGACAATGAGCAGTTCTTC.

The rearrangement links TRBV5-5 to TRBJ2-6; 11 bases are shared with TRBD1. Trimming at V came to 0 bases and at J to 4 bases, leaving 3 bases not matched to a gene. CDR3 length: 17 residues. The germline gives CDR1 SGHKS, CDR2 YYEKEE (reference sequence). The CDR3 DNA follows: TGTGCCAGCAGCTTGGCCGGACAGGGGGCGGGGGCCAACGTCCTGACTTTC. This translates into CASSLAGQGAGANVLTF. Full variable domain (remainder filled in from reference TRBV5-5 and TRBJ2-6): DAGVTQSPTHLIKTRGQQVTLRCSPISGHKSVSWYQQVLGQGPQFIFQYYEKEERGRGNFPDRFSARQFPNYSSELNVNALLLGDSALYLCASSLAGQGAGANVLTFGAGSRLTVL.

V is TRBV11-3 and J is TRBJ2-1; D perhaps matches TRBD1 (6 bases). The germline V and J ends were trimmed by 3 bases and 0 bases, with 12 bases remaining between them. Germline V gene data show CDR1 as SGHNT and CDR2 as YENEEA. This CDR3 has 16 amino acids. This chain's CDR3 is CASSFAGTTSYNEQFF. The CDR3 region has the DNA TGTGCCAGCAGCTTTGCAGGGACAACCTCCTACAATGAGCAGTTCTTC. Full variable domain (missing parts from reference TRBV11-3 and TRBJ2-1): EAGVVQSPRYKIIEKKQPVAFWCNPISGHNTLYWYLQNLGQGPELLIRYENEEAVDDSQLPKDRFSAERLKGVDSTLKIQPAELGDSAVYLCASSFAGTTSYNEQFFGPGTRLTVL.